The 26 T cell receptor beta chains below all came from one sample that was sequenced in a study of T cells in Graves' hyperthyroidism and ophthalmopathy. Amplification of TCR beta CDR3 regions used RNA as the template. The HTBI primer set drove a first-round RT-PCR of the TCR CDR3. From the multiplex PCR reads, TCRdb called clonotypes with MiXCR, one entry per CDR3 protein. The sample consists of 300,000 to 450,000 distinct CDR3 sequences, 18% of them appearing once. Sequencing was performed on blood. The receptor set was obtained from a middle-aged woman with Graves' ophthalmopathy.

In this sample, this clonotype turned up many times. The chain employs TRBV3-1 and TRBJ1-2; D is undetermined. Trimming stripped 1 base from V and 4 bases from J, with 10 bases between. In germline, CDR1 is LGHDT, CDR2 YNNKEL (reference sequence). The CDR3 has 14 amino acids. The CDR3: CASSQGPGPYGYTF. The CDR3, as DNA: TGTGCCAGCAGCCAAGGGCCAGGACCCTATGGCTACACCTTC.

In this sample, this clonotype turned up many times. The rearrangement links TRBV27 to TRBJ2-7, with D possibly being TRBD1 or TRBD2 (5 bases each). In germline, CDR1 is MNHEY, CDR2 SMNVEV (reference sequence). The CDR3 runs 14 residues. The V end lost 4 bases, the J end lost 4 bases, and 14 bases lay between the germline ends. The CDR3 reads CASSSRDGVYEQYF. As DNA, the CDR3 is TGTGCCAGCAGTTCGAGGGACGGAGTATACGAGCAGTACTTC.

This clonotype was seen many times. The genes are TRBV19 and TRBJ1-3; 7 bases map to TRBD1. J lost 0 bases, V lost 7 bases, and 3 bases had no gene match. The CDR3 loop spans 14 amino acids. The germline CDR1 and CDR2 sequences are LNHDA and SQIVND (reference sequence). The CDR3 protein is CASTRTGSGNTIYF. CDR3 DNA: TGTGCCAGTACCCGGACAGGCTCTGGAAACACCATATATTTT.

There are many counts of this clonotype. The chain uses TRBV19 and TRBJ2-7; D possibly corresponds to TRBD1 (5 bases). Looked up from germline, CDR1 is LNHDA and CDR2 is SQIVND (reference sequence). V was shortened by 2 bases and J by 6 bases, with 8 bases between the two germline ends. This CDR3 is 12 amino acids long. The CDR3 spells CASSITGSEQYF. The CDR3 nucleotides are TGTGCCAGTAGTATAACAGGAAGCGAGCAGTACTTC.

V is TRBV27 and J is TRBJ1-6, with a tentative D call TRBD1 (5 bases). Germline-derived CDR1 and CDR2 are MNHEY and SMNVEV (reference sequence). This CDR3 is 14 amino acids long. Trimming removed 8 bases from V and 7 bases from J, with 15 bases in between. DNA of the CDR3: TGTGCCAGCCGGGATGGGGGATGGAATTCACCCCTCCACTTT. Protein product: CASRDGGWNSPLHF.

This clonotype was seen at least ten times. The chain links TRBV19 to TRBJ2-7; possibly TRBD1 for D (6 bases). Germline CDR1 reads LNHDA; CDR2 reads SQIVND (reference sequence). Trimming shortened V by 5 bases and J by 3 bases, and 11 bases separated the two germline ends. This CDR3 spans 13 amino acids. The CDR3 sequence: CASSRRGGYEQYF. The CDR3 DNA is TGTGCCAGTAGTCGTCGAGGGGGCTACGAGCAGTACTTC. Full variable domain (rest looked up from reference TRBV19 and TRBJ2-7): DGGITQSPKYLFRKEGQNVTLSCEQNLNHDAMYWYRQDPGQGLRLIYYSQIVNDFQKGDIAEGYSVSREKKESFPLTVTSAQKNPTAFYLCASSRRGGYEQYFGPGTRLTVT.

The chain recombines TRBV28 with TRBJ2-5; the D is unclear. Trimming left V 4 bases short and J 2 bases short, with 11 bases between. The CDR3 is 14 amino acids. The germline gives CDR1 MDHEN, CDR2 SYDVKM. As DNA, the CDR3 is TGTGCCAGCAGTTCCCAACCCAGACAAGAGACCCAGTACTTC. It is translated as CASSSQPRQETQYF.

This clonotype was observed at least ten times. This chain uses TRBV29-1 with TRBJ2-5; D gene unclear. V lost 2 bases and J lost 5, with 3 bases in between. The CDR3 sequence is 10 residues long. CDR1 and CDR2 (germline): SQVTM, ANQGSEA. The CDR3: CSVELETQYF. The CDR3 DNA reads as TGCAGCGTTGAATTGGAGACCCAGTACTTC.

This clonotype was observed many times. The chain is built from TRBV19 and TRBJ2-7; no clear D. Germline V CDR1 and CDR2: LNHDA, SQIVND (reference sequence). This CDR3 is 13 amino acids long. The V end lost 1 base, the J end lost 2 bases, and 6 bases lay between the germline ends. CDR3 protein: CASSIAQPYEQYF. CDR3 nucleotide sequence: TGTGCCAGTAGTATAGCACAGCCCTACGAGCAGTACTTC.

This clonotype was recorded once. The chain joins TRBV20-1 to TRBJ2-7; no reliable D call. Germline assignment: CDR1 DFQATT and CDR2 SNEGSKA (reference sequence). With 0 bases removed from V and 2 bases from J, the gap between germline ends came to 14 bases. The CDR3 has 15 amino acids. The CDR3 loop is CSARDISRSPYEQYF. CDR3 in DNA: TGCAGTGCTAGAGATATCTCCCGGAGCCCCTACGAGCAGTACTTC.

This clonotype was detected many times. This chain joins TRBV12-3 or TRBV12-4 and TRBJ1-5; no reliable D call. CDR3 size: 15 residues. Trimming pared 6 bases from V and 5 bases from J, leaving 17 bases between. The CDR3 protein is CASSYSAGPYQPQHF. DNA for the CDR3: TGTGCCAGCAGCTACAGTGCTGGCCCCTATCAGCCCCAGCATTTT.

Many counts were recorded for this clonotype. This CDR3 is CASSSGWTSASDEQYF. The CDR3 DNA reads TGTGCCAGCAGCTCCGGATGGACCTCAGCCAGCGACGAGCAGTACTTC. The rearrangement joins TRBV9 to TRBJ2-7, with no clear D. This CDR3 has 16 amino acids. Germline V gene lookup returns CDR1 SGDLS and CDR2 YYNGEE. V was trimmed by 4 bases and J by 5 bases, leaving 22 bases between them.

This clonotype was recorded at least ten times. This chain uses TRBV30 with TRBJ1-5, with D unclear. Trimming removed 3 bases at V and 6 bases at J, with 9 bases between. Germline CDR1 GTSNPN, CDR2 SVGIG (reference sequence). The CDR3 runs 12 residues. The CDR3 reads CAWSEGGQPQHF. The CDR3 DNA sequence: TGTGCCTGGAGCGAGGGCGGTCAGCCCCAGCATTTT.

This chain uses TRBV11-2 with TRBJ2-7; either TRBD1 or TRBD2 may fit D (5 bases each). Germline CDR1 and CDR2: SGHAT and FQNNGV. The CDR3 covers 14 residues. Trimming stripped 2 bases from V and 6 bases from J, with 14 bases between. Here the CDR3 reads CASSLNGVRGEQYF. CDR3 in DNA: TGTGCCAGCAGCTTAAACGGGGTTAGGGGCGAGCAGTACTTC.

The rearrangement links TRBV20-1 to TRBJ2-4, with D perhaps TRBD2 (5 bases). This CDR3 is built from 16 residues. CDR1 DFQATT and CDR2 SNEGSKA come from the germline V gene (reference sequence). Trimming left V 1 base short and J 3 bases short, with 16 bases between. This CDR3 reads CSARVGVSGSKNIQYF. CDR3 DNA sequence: TGCAGTGCTAGAGTGGGAGTATCGGGTAGCAAAAACATTCAGTACTTC.

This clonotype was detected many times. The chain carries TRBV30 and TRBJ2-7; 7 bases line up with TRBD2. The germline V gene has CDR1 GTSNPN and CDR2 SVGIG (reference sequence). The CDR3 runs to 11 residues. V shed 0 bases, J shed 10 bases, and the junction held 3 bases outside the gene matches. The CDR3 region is CAWSVRGDQYF. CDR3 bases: TGTGCCTGGAGTGTACGGGGGGATCAGTACTTC.

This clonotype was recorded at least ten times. The CDR3, as DNA: TGTGCCAGCAGTAAACAGAGAGCTAACTATGGCTACACCTTC. This codes for CASSKQRANYGYTF. The chain recombines TRBV6-1 with TRBJ1-2; no clear D. The V gene's germline CDR1 is MNHNS and CDR2 SASEGT. This CDR3 spans 14 amino acids. Trimming took 5 bases from V and 0 from J, leaving 10 bases between them.

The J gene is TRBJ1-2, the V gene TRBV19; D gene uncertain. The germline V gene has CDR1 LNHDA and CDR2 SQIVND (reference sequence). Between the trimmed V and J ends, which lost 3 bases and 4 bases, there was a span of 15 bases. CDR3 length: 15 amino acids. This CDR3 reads CASSINLRESYGYTF. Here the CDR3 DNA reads TGTGCCAGTAGTATCAACTTACGGGAGTCCTATGGCTACACCTTC.

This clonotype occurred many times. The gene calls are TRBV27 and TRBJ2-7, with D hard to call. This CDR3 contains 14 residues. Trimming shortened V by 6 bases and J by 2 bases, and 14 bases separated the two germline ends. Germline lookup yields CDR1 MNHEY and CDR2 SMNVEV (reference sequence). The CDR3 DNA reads TGTGCCAGCAGACCCGGAGTTGAAGCCTACGAGCAGTACTTC. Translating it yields CASRPGVEAYEQYF.

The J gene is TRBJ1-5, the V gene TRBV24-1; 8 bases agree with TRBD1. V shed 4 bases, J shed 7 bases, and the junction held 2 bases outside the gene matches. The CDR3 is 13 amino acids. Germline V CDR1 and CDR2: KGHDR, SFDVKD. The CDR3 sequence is CATSETGAQPQHF. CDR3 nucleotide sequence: TGTGCCACCAGTGAGACAGGGGCCCAGCCCCAGCATTTT.

The CDR3 spells CSAISGVNTEAFF. The CDR3 region has the DNA TGCAGTGCTATCAGTGGCGTGAACACTGAAGCTTTCTTT. The genes are TRBV20-1 and TRBJ1-1; D is undetermined. Trimming removed 4 bases from V and 0 bases from J, with 9 bases in between. CDR3 length: 13 residues. Germline V gene data show CDR1 as DFQATT and CDR2 as SNEGSKA (reference sequence).

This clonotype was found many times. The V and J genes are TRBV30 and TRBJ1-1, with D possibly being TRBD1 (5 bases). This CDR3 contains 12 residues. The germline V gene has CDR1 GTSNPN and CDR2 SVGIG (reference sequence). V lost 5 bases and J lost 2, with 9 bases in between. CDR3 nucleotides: TGTGCCTGGGGCCAGGGAAACACTGAAGCTTTCTTT. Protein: CAWGQGNTEAFF.

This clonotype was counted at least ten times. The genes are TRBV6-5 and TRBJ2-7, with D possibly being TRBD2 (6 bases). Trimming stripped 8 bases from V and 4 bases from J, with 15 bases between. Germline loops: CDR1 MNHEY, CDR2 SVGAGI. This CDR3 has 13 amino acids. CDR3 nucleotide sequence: TGTGCCAGCTCAATCCGGGAGTCTTACGAGCAGTACTTC. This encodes CASSIRESYEQYF.

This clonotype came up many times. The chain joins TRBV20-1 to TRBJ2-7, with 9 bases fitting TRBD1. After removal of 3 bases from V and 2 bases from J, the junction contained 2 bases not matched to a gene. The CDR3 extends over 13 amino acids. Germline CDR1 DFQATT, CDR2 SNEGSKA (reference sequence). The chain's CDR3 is CSARGQGTYEQYF. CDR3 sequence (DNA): TGCAGTGCTAGGGGACAGGGAACCTACGAGCAGTACTTC.

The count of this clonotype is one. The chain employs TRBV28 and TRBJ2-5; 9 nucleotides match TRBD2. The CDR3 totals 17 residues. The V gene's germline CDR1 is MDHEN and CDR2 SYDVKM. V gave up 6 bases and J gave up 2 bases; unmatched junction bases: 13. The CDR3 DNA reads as TGTGCCAGCAGCTCTCAAGCTATAGCGGGGGAACAAGAGACCCAGTACTTC. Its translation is CASSSQAIAGEQETQYF.

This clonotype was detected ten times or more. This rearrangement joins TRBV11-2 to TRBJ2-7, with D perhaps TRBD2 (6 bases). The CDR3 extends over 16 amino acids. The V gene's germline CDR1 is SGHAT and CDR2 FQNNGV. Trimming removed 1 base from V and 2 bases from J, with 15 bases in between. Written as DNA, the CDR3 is TGTGCCAGCAGCTTAGTCTCCGGGACTGGAGCCTACGAGCAGTACTTC. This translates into CASSLVSGTGAYEQYF.